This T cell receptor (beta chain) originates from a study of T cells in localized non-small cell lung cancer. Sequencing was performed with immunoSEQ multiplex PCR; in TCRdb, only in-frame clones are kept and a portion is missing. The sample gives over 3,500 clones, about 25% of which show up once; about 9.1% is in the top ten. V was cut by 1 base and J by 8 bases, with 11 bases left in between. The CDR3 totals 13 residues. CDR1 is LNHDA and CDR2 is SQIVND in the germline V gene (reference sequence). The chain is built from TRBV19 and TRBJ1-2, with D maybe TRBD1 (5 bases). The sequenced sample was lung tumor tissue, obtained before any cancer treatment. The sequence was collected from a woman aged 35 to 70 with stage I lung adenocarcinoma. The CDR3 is CASSIVLRDGYTF. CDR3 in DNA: TGTGCCAGTAGTATAGTTCTACGGGACGGCTACACCTTC.